This T cell receptor beta chain stems from a study of spatial heterogeneity in lung cancer. Documented time point: sample taken at primary tumor resection. There were 72 donors, all of them untreated patients with early-stage non-small cell lung cancer. TCRdb itself ran the 5' RACE reads through MiXCR, one entry per CDR3 protein. The sample lists tens of thousands of distinct CDR3 sequences; 8% were seen once. This CDR3 contains 15 residues. V was shortened by 5 bases and J by 5 bases, with 13 bases between the two germline ends. The germline CDR1 and CDR2 sequences are MNHEY and SVGAGI. The table lists this clonotype with a few counts.

This TCR was recovered from a male donor with early-stage non-small cell lung cancer. The sequenced sample was PBMCs, obtained at surgery. The rearrangement uses TRBV6-5 and TRBJ1-6; D remains ambiguous. The CDR3 loop reads CASSPQAANNSPLHF. The CDR3 DNA reads as TGTGCCAGCAGTCCTCAGGCGGCCAATAATTCACCCCTCCACTTT.